The T cell receptor beta chain described here comes from a study of blood T cell repertoires in COVID-19. Per germline, CDR1 MNHNY and CDR2 SVGAGI (reference sequence). The V end lost 2 bases, the J end lost 10 bases, and 6 bases lay between the germline ends. The CDR3 is 11 residues long. As handled by the study authors: Reference gene primer amplification yielded estimated nucleated cell counts. Generated by immunoSEQ multiplex PCR, the TCRdb table keeps only in-frame clones and is missing some. V, J and clone size are taken as reported in that table, and D and trimming were inferred from the DNA itself. Here the sample spans tens of thousands of clones, about 88% being singletons.

V gene TRBV6-6 combines with J gene TRBJ2-1, with D perhaps matching TRBD1 (5 bases). Sequencing input: peripheral blood. The TCR comes from a man between 65 and 85 years old with acute or convalescent COVID-19. CDR3 sequence reads: CASSYRGEQFF. Here the CDR3 DNA reads TGTGCCAGCAGTTACAGGGGCGAGCAGTTCTTC.